This T cell receptor beta chain was recovered during a study of cytomegalovirus exposure and HLA in healthy donors. Worth noting for this clone: Its antigen is unknown.

V shed 6 bases, J shed 7 bases, and the junction held 9 bases outside the gene matches. Germline-derived CDR1 and CDR2 are MDHEN and SYDVKM. This CDR3 is built from 15 residues. Study observations and caveats: TCR beta chains associated with HLA were, in a later analysis, more clonally expanded than equally common others. CMV serostatus was the only immune exposure information that was available.

It was with 60 Vbeta and 13 Jbeta primers that the PCR ran. TCRdb keeps only in-frame clones here, not all; method: immunoSEQ multiplex PCR. The top ten clones hold 0.5% to 0.7% of a sample with 200,000 to 250,000 clones, roughly four fifths of them seen once. Sample: PBMCs. This TCR was recovered from a woman aged 35 to 49 in good health and CMV-seronegative. The chain combines TRBV28 with TRBJ2-3, with 11 bases identical to TRBD2. CDR3 DNA sequence: TGTGCCAGCAGGCGGGGTTCTAGCGGGGGGTATACGCAGTATTTT. Its protein product is CASRRGSSGGYTQYF.